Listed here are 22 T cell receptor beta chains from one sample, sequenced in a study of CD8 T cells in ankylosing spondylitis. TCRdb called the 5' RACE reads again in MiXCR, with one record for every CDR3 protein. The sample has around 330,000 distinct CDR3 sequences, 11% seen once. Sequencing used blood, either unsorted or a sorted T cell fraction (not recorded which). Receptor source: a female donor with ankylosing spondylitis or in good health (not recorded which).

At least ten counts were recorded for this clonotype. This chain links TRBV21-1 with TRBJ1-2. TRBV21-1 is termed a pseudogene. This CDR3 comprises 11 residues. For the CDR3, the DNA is TGTGCCAGCAGCAAAGGATATGGCTACACCTTC. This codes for CASSKGYGYTF.

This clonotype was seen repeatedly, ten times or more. The CDR3 bases are TGCGCCAGCAGCTTGAGGGGACTAGACAATGAGCAGTTCTTC. Its protein is CASSLRGLDNEQFF. The chain is built from TRBV5-1 and TRBJ2-1, with 8 bases identical to TRBD2. The V gene's germline CDR1 is SGHRS and CDR2 YFSETQ. V lost 1 base, J lost 5 bases, and 2 bases stayed unmatched. This CDR3 spans 14 amino acids.

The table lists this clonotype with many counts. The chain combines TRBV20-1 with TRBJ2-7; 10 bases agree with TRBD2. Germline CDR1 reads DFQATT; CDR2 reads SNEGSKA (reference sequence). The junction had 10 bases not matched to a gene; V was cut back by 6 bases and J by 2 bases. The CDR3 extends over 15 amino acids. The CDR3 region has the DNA TGCAGTGCAAAATCTAGCGGGAGTTCCCCCTACGAGCAGTACTTC. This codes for CSAKSSGSSPYEQYF.

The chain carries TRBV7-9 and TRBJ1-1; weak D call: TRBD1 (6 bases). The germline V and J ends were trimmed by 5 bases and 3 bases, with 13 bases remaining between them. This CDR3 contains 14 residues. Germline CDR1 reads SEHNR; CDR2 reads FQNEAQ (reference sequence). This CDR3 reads CASSLSGGHTEAFF. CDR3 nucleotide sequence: TGTGCCAGCAGCCTGAGCGGGGGCCACACTGAAGCTTTCTTT.

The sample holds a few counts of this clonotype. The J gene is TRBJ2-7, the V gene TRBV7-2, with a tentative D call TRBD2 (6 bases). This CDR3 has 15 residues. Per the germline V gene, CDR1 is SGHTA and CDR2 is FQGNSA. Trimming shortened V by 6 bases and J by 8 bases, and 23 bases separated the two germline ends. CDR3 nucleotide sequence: TGTGCCAGCAGGTCCTCCCCGGGACTTCAATTAAAGCAGTACTTC. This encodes CASRSSPGLQLKQYF. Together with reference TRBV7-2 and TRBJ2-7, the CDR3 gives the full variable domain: GAGVSQSPSNKVTEKGKDVELRCDPISGHTALYWYRQSLGQGLEFLIYFQGNSAPDKSGLPSDRFSAERTGGSVSTLTIQRTQQEDSAVYLCASRSSPGLQLKQYFGPGTRLTVT.

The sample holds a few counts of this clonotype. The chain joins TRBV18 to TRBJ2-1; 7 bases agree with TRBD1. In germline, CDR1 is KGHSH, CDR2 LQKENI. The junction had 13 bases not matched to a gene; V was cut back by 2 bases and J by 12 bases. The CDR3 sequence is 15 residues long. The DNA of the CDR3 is TGTGCCAGCTCACCATCCGGACAGGTGGGCGGTGGGCAGTTCTTC. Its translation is CASSPSGQVGGGQFF.

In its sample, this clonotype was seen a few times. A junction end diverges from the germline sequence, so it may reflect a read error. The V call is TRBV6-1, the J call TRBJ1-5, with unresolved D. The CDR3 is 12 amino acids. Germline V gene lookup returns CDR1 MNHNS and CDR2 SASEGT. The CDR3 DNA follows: TGTGCCAGCGGTGACATCCATCAGCCCCAGCATTTT. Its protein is CASGDIHQPQHF.

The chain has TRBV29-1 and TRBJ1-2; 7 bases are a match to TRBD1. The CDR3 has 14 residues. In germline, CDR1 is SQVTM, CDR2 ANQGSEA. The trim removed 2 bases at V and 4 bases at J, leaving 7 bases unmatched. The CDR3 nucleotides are TGCAGCGTTGAATTACCCGACAGGGCCTATGGCTACACCTTC. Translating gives CSVELPDRAYGYTF. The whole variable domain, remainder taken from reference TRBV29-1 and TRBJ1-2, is SAVISQKPSRDICQRGTSLTIQCQVDSQVTMMFWYRQQPGQSLTLIATANQGSEATYESGFVIDKFPISRPNLTFSTLTVSNMSPEDSSIYLCSVELPDRAYGYTFGSGTRLTVV.

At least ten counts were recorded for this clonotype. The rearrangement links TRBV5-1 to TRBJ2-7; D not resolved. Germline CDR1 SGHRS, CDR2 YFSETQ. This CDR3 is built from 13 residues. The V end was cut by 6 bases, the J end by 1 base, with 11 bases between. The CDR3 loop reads CASNPGLSYEQYF. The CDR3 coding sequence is TGCGCCAGCAACCCAGGATTGTCCTACGAGCAGTACTTC.

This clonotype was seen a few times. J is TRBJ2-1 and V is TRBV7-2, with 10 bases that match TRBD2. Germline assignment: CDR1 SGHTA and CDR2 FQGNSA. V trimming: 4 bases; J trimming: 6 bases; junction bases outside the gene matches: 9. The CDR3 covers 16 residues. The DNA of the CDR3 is TGTGCCAGCAGCTCCCACCCAAGCGGGAGGGCCAATGAGCAGTTCTTC. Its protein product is CASSSHPSGRANEQFF. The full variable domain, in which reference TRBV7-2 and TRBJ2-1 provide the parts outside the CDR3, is GAGVSQSPSNKVTEKGKDVELRCDPISGHTALYWYRQSLGQGLEFLIYFQGNSAPDKSGLPSDRFSAERTGGSVSTLTIQRTQQEDSAVYLCASSSHPSGRANEQFFGPGTRLTVL.

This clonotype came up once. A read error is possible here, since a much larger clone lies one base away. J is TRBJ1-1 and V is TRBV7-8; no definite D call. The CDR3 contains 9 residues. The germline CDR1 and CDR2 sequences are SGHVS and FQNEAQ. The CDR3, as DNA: TGTGCCACTGGTCCCGAAGCTCTCTTT. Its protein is CATGPEALF.

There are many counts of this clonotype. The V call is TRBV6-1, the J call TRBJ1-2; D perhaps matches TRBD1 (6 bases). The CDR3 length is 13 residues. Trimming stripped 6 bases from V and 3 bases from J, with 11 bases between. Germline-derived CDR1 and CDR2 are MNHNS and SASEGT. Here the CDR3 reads CASRNRVHYGYTF. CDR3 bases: TGTGCCAGCAGGAACAGGGTACACTATGGCTACACCTTC.

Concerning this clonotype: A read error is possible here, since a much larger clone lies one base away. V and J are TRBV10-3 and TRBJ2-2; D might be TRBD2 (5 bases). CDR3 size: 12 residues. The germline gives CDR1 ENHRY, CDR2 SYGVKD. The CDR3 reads CATGSGSGDLFF. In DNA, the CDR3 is TGTGCCACGGGGTCTGGATCCGGGGATCTGTTTTTT.

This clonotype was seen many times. The CDR3 sequence is CASSLRPFLSTEAFF. The CDR3 coding sequence is TGTGCCAGCAGCCTAAGACCCTTCCTCAGCACTGAAGCTTTCTTT. The genes are TRBV7-2 and TRBJ1-1, with D uncertain. V was trimmed by 5 bases and J by 4 bases, leaving 17 bases between them. The CDR3 is 15 amino acids. Germline V lookup: CDR1 SGHTA, CDR2 FQGNSA. Supplemented by reference TRBV7-2 and TRBJ1-1, the full variable domain reads GAGVSQSPSNKVTEKGKDVELRCDPISGHTALYWYRQSLGQGLEFLIYFQGNSAPDKSGLPSDRFSAERTGGSVSTLTIQRTQQEDSAVYLCASSLRPFLSTEAFFGQGTRLTVV.

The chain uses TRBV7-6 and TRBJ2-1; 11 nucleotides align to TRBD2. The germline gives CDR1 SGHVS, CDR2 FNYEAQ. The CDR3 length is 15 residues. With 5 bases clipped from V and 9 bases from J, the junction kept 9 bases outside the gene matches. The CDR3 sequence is CASSLLAGASSEQFF. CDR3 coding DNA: TGTGCCAGCAGCCTACTAGCGGGAGCGTCGAGTGAGCAGTTCTTC.

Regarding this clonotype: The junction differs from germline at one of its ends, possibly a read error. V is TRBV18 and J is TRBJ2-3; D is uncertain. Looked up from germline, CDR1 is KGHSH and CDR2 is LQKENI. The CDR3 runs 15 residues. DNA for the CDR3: TGTTCCAGCTCACCGGGTAATTCAAGGACAGATACGCAGTATTTT. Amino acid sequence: CSSSPGNSRTDTQYF.

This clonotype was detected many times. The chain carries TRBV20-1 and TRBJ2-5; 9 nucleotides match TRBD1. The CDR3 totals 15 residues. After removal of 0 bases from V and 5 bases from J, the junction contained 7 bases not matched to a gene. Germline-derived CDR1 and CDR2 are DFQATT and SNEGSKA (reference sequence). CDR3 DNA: TGCAGTGCTAGAGATCCGGGACAGGGCCACGAGACCCAGTACTTC. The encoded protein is CSARDPGQGHETQYF.

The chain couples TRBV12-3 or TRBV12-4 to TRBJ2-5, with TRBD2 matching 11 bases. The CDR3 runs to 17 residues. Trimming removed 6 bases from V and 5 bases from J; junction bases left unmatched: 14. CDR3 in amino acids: CASSPRGASGRQETQYF. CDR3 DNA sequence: TGTGCCAGCAGCCCCAGGGGGGCTAGCGGGAGGCAGGAGACCCAGTACTTC.

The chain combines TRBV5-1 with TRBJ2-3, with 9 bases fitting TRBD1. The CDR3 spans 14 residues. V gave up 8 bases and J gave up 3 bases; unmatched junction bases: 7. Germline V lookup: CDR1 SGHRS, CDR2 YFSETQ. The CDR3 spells CASSGTGITDTQYF. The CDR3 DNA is TGCGCCAGTTCCGGGACAGGGATTACAGATACGCAGTATTTT.

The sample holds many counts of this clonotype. DNA of the CDR3: TGTGCCAGCAGCCCGGAGGTGGGGACCCAGTACTTC. Protein product: CASSPEVGTQYF. The rearrangement links TRBV7-2 to TRBJ2-5, with D possibly TRBD2 on 5 matching bases. CDR1 is SGHTA, CDR2 FQGNSA, per germline. V lost 5 bases to trimming and J lost 7 bases, with 11 bases between them. The CDR3 runs 12 residues.

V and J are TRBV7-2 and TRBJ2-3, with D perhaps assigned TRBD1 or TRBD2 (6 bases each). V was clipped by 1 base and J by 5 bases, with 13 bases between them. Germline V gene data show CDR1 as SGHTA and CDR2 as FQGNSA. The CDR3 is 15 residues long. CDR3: CASSLVGGPRDTQYF. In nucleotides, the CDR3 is TGTGCCAGCAGCTTAGTAGGGGGGCCCAGAGATACGCAGTATTTT.

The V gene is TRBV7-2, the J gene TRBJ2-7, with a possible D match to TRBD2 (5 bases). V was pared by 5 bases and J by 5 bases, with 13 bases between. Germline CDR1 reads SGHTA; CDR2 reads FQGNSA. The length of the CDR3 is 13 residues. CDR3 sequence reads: CASSRPSGNEQYF. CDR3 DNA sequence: TGTGCCAGCAGCCGCCCGAGCGGCAACGAGCAGTACTTC.